The rows below give T cell receptor beta chains drawn from one sample of a study of shared clonotypes between healthy human individuals. Assay: immunoSEQ multiplex PCR; the TCRdb copy retains only in-frame clones and omits some. The table shows 2.3 million or so clones, with more than 85% occurring only once. Sample: naive CD4+ T cells from PBMCs. All receptors come from a man in his late teens or twenties in good health. Some clones in this sample may be carry-over from other donors' samples. Each CDR3 is given with its conserved first and last residue. Clone size is not always given. Where it is, it says once, few, many or a class for expanded clones.

j_gene	v_gene	abundance	CDR3aa
TRBJ2-7	TRBV4-1	.	CASSQDVGFEQYF
TRBJ2-7	TRBV6-1	.	CASSEWVGRGGQYF
TRBJ2-1	TRBV19	.	CASMSQGGNEQFF
TRBJ1-3	TRBV9	.	CASSVNRGFTGNTIYF
TRBJ1-2	TRBV29-1	.	CSVDPQTGHYGYTF
TRBJ2-6	TRBV4-2	.	CASSQEQLQGRGLYSGANVLTF
TRBJ2-2	TRBV7-9	.	CASRCSGSTGELFF
TRBJ2-7	TRBV7-2	few	CASSPRERGFGTYEQYF
TRBJ2-5	TRBV4-1	once	CASSQAWRWGIGEETQYF
TRBJ2-5	TRBV12-5	.	CASGLGTGEETQYF
TRBJ1-3	TRBV12-5	.	CASGLARDRGPNTIYF
TRBJ2-7	TRBV28	.	CASSYLAVSYEQYF
TRBJ2-7	TRBV19	.	CASSRDSSYEQYF
TRBJ1-1	TRBV7-2	.	CASSLRRGVNTEAFF
TRBJ2-1	TRBV5-1	.	CASSAFSGRSDEQFF
TRBJ2-5	TRBV25-1	.	CASSDQTGVETQYF
TRBJ2-1	TRBV21-1	.	CASSKFYSRRNNEQFF
TRBJ2-5	TRBV25-1	.	CASSVPWGQETQYF
TRBJ2-1	TRBV10-1	.	CASSESGLARNNEQFF
TRBJ1-1	TRBV28	once	CASSLRRGAWTEAFF
TRBJ1-1	TRBV12-5	once	CASGLVLAENTEAFF
TRBJ2-3	TRBV7-2	.	CASSRLAGEDTQYF
TRBJ1-1	TRBV5-1	.	CASRAGQGAAEAFF
TRBJ2-5	TRBV7-2	.	CASSLRGTSGIRETQYF
TRBJ1-2	TRBV18	.	CASSPGTGSAYGYTF
TRBJ2-1	TRBV15	.	CATSRDPSGGNEQFF
TRBJ2-1	TRBV19	.	CASRLAGAEQFF
TRBJ1-2	TRBV29-1	.	CSVPLGDNIYGYTF
TRBJ2-1	TRBV5-1	once	CASTTKAGEQFF
TRBJ2-2	TRBV28	.	CASSLYPSYTGELFF
TRBJ1-3	TRBV28	few	CASSLENTIYF
TRBJ2-3	TRBV2	once	CASSPSTDTQYF
TRBJ2-7	TRBV28	.	CASSLLNFVLAGSDEQYF
TRBJ1-5	TRBV28	once	CASSLSGGRQPQHF
TRBJ2-3	TRBV7-2	.	CASSSLRGTDTQYF
TRBJ1-2	TRBV7-2	.	CASSLGAGGLFGYTF
TRBJ2-2	TRBV28	.	CASSHGQFANTGELFF
TRBJ2-3	TRBV5-1	.	CASSLFADGTDTQYF
TRBJ2-7	TRBV30	.	CARSLRTSGNFSYEQYF
TRBJ1-2	TRBV19	few	CASSPWTEYYGYTF
TRBJ1-1	TRBV6-6	.	CASTATGEKAFF
TRBJ2-7	TRBV29-1	once	CSVAGPDYEQYF
TRBJ2-3	TRBV28	.	CASSLPVGGGDTQYF
TRBJ2-1	TRBV6-5	.	CASSGGLKKNEQFF
TRBJ2-2	TRBV7-8	.	CASSLIRIGTGELFF
TRBJ2-1	TRBV5-1	.	CASRTSGSRADEQFF
TRBJ2-1	TRBV7-9	.	CASSPPTVGGQFF
TRBJ2-1	TRBV7-3	once	CASSLMADSYNEQFF
TRBJ2-7	TRBV2	.	CASSAGLAGGEQYF
TRBJ1-2	TRBV2	.	CASSRDREEFDGYTF
TRBJ1-5	TRBV2	.	CASRIMGDGRNQPQHF
TRBJ1-2	TRBV5-1	.	CASSTYRGLDYGYTF
TRBJ1-1	TRBV13	once	CASSPAGNTEAFF